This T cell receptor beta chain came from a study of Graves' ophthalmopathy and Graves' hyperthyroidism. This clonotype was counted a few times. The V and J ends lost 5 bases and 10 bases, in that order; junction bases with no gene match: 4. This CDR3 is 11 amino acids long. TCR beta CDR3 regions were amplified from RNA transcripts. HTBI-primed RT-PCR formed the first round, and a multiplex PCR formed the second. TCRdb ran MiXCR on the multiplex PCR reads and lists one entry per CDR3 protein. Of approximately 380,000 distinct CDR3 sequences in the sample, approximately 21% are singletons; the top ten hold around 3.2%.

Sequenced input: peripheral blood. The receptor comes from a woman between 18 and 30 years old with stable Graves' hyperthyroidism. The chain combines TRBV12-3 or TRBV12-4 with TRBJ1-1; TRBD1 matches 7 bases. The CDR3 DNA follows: TGTGCCAGCAGTGACAGGGCTGCAGCTTTCTTT. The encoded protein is CASSDRAAAFF.